The 7 T cell receptor beta chains given below trace back to one sample, sequenced in a study of cytomegalovirus exposure and HLA in healthy donors. Primers: 60 Vbeta forward and 13 Jbeta reverse. Libraries were prepared by immunoSEQ multiplex PCR; TCRdb keeps only in-frame clonotypes and omits some of them. The table lists about 130,000 clones. What was sequenced was PBMCs. The source is a man between 18 and 29 years old in good health and CMV-seronegative.

The V and J genes are TRBV6-6 and TRBJ2-5, with 9 bases lining up with TRBD2. The J call is doubtful: the DNA matches TRBJ2-7 better. This CDR3 is built from 16 residues. Germline V gene lookup returns CDR1 MNHNY and CDR2 SVGAGI (reference sequence). As DNA, the CDR3 is TGTGCCAGCAGTTCCCAGAGACTAGCGGAACTCTACGAGCAGTACTTC. Its protein product is CASSSQRLAELYEQYF.

The rearrangement joins TRBV5-6 to TRBJ2-7; 8 bases agree with TRBD1. CDR3 length: 13 amino acids. CDR1 is SGHDT, CDR2 YYEEEE, per germline. V shed 4 bases, J shed 7 bases, and the junction held 7 bases outside the gene matches. CDR3: CASSIQGEREQYF. CDR3 coding DNA: TGTGCCAGCAGCATACAGGGGGAGAGGGAGCAGTACTTC.

The J gene is TRBJ2-5, the V gene TRBV4-2; TRBD1 matches 7 bases. The germline gives CDR1 LGHNA, CDR2 YNFKEQ. The trim removed 1 base at V and 4 bases at J, leaving 6 bases unmatched. CDR3 length equals 15 residues. This CDR3 reads CASSQVMGQRETQYF. The CDR3 coding sequence is TGTGCCAGCAGCCAAGTGATGGGACAGAGAGAGACCCAGTACTTC.

The chain carries TRBV5-1 and TRBJ1-6, with a weak D call TRBD1 (5 bases). Trimming took off 2 bases at V and 7 bases at J, with 16 bases between the two ends. Germline CDR1 reads SGHRS; CDR2 reads YFSETQ. The CDR3 has 16 amino acids. CDR3 residues: CASSFSGSGGNSPLHF. Written as DNA, the CDR3 is TGCGCCAGCAGCTTTTCGGGTTCCGGGGGAAATTCACCCCTCCACTTT.

J is TRBJ1-6 and V is TRBV11-3; no definite D call. V lost 0 bases and J 7 bases, leaving 7 bases between the germline ends. The CDR3 runs 14 residues. Germline V lookup: CDR1 SGHNT, CDR2 YENEEA. In DNA form, the CDR3 reads TGTGCCAGCAGCTTAGATCACGGGAATTCACCCCTCCACTTT. Protein product: CASSLDHGNSPLHF.

The CDR3 coding sequence is TGTGCCATCAGTGAGTCGGGGGACAGCGGCACAGATACGCAGTATTTT. It codes for CAISESGDSGTDTQYF. The chain couples TRBV10-3 to TRBJ2-3, with 7 bases that match TRBD1. J was trimmed by 1 base and V by 0 bases; bases with no gene match: 4. CDR1 ENHRY and CDR2 SYGVKD come from the germline V gene. CDR3 length equals 16 residues.

The gene calls are TRBV6-1 and TRBJ1-5; D remains ambiguous. The CDR3 runs to 14 residues. Germline V gene lookup returns CDR1 MNHNS and CDR2 SASEGT. Deletions cut 3 bases from V and 0 bases from J, with 6 bases between. The CDR3 nucleotides are TGTGCCAGCAGTGAGGCATATAGCAATCAGCCCCAGCATTTT. Translated: CASSEAYSNQPQHF.